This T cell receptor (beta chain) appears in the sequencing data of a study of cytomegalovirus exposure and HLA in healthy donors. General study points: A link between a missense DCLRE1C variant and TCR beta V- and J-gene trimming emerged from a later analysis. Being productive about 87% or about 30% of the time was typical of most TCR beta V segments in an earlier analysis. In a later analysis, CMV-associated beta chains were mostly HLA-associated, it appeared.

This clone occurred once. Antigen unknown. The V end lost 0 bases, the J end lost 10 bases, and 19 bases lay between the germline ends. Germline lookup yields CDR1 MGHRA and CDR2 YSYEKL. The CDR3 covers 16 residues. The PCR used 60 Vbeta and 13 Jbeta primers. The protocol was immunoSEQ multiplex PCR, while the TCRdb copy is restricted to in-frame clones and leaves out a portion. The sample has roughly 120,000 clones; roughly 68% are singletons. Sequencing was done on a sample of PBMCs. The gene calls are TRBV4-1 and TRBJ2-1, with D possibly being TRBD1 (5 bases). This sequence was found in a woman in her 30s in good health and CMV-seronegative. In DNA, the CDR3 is TGCGCCAGCAGCCAAGACCCCTTTATCGCGTCAGGGGAGCAGTTCTTC. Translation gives CASSQDPFIASGEQFF.